The clone carrying this TCR beta chain showed up just once. The CDR3 contains 13 residues. The germline gives CDR1 LGHNA, CDR2 YSLEER. Trimming cost V 1 base and J 8 bases, with 11 bases left between them. This record belongs to a study of cytomegalovirus exposure and HLA in healthy donors. Study-level background: Drawn from HLA-typed donors, about 82 million unique TCRs were held in an early data release.

The PCR was carried out with 60 Vbeta primers and 13 Jbeta primers. This table comes from immunoSEQ multiplex PCR, and its TCRdb copy is limited to in-frame clones, with some not included. The sample lists 150,000 to 200,000 clones, approximately 85% occurring once. The sample comprised PBMCs. The chain recombines TRBV4-3 with TRBJ1-2; the D gene is possibly TRBD1 (6 bases). The clonotype comes from a man between 18 and 29 years old in good health and CMV-seropositive. The CDR3 DNA reads as TGCGCCAGCAGCCAAGCGCCAGGGGTGGGCTACACCTTC. This translates into CASSQAPGVGYTF.